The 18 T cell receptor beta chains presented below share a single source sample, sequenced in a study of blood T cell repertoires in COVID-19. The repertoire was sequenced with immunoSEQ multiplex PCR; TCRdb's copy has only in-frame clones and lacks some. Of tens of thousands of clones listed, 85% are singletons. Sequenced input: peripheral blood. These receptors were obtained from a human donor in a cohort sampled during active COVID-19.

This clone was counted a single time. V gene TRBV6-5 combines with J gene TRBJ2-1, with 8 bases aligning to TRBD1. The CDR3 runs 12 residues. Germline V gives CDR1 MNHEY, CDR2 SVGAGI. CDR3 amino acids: CATGQGYNEQFF. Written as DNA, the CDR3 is TGTGCTACAGGACAGGGCTACAATGAGCAGTTCTTC.

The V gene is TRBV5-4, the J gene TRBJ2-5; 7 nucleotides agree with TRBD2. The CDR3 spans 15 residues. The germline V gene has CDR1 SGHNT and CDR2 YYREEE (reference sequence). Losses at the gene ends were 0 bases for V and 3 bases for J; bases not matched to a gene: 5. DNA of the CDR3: TGTGCCAGCAGCTTGGGTGGTCTAGCGGAAGAGACCCAGTACTTC. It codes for CASSLGGLAEETQYF.

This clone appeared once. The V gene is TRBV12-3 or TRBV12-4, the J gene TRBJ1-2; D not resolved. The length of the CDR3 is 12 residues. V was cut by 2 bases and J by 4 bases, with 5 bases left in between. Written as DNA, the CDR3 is TGTGCCAGCAGTTTATACGGCTATGGCTACACCTTC. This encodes CASSLYGYGYTF.

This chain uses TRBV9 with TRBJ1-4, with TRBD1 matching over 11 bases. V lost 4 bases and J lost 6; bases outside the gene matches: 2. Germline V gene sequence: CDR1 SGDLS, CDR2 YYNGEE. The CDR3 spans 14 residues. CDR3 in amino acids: CASSRTGGDEKLFF. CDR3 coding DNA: TGTGCCAGCAGCCGGACAGGGGGCGATGAAAAACTGTTTTTT.

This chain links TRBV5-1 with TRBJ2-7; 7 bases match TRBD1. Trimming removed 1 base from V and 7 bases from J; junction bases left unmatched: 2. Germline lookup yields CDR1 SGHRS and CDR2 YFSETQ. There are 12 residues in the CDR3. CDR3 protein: CASSLRQGEQYF. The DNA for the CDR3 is TGCGCCAGCAGCTTGAGACAGGGAGAGCAGTACTTC.

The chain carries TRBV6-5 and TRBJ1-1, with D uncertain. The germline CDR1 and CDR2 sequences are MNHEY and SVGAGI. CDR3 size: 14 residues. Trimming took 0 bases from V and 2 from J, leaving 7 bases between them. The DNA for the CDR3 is TGTGCCAGCAGTTACTCGCAGTCTAACACTGAAGCTTTCTTT. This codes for CASSYSQSNTEAFF.

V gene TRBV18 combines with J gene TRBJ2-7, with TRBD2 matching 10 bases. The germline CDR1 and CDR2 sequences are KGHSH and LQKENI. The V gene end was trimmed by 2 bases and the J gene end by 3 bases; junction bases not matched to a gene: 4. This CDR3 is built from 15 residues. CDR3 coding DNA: TGTGCCAGCTCACCAGCTAGCGGGAGCCTCTACGAGCAGTACTTC. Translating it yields CASSPASGSLYEQYF.

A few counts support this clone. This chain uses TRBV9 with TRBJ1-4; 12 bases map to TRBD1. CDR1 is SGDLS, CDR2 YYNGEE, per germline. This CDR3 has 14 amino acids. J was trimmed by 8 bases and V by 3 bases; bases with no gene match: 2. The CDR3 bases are TGTGCCAGCAGCGGGGGACAGGGGGCCGAAAAACTGTTTTTT. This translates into CASSGGQGAEKLFF.

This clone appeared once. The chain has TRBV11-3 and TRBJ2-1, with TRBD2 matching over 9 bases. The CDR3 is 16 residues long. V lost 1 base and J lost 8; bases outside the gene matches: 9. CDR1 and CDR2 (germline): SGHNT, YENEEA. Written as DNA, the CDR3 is TGTGCCAGCAGCTTAGCTAGGCGGGGGGGCCGAGATGAGCAGTTCTTC. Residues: CASSLARRGGRDEQFF.

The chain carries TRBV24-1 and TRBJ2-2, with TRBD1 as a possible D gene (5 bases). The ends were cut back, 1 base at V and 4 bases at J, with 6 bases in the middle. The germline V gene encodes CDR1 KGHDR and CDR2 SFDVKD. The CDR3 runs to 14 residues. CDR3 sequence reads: CATSDFRGTGELFF. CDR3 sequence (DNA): TGTGCCACCAGTGATTTTAGGGGCACCGGGGAGCTGTTTTTT.

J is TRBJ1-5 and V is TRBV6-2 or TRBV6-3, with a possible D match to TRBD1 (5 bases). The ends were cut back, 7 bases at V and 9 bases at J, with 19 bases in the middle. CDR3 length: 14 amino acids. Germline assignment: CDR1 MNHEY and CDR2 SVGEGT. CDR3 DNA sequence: TGTGCCAGCACCCCAAGGGAGGGGCGACGGCCCCAGCATTTT. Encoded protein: CASTPREGRRPQHF.

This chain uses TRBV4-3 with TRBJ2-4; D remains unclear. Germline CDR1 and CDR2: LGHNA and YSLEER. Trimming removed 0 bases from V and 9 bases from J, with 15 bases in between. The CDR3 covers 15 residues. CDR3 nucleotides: TGCGCCAGCAGCCAAGACAATGACAAGGTTGGCATTCAGTACTTC. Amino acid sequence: CASSQDNDKVGIQYF.

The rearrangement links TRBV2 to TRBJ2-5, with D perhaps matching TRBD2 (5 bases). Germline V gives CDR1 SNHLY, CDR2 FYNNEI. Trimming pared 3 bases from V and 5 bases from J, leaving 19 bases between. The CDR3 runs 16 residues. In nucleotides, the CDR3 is TGTGCCAGCAGTGAGAGGTTTGGAGCGGTAGGGGAGACCCAGTACTTC. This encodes CASSERFGAVGETQYF.

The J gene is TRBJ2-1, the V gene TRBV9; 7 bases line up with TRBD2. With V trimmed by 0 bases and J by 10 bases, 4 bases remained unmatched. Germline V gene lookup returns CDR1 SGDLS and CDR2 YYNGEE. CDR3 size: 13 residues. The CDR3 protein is CASSVGGSDEQFF. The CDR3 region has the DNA TGTGCCAGCAGCGTAGGCGGGAGTGACGAGCAGTTCTTC.

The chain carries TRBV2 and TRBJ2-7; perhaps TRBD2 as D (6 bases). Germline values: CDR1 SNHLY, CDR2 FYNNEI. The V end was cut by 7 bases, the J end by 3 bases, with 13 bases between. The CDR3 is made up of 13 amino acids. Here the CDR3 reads CASMAGTYYEQYF. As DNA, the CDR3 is TGTGCCAGCATGGCGGGAACTTACTACGAGCAGTACTTC. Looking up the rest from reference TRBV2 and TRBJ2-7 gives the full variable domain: EPEVTQTPSHQVTQMGQEVILRCVPISNHLYFYWYRQILGQKVEFLVSFYNNEISEKSEIFDDQFSVERPDGSNFTLKIRSTKLEDSAMYFCASMAGTYYEQYFGPGTRLTVT.

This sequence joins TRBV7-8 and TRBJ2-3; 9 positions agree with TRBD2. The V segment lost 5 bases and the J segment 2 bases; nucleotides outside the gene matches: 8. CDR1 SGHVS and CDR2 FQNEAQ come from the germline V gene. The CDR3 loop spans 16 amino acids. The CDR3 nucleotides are TGTGCCAGCAGCGCCCTTGAGCGGGGGGACACAGATACGCAGTATTTT. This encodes CASSALERGDTDTQYF.

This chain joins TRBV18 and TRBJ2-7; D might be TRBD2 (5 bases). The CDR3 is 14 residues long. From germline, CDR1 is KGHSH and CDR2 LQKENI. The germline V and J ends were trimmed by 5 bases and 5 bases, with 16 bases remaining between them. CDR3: CASSNDGVEHEQYF. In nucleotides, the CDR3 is TGTGCCAGCTCAAACGACGGGGTAGAACACGAGCAGTACTTC.

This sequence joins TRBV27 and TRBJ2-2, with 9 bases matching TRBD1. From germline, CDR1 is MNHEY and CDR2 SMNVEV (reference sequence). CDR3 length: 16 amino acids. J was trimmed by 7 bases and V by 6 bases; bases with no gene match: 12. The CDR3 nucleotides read TGTGCCAGCAGGTTAGGCCGGACAGGGGCTAGCGGGGAGCTGTTTTTT. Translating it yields CASRLGRTGASGELFF.